A single sample is the source of the 29 T cell receptor beta chains below, sequenced in a study of CD8+ T cells in alopecia areata. Reverse transcription of extracted RNA yielded cDNA, which provided the sequencing template. The method was immunoSEQ multiplex PCR; TCRdb's version includes in-frame clones alone and lacks a portion of them. The data hold roughly 110,000 clones, with under 60% observed a single time. Specified treatment: oral pan-JAK inhibitor, 5-10 mg twice daily. The sample here was CD8+ T cells sorted from blood, taken at week 24, from a patient treated with tofacitinib. These receptors were taken from a human donor with alopecia areata.

The gene calls are TRBV2 and TRBJ1-5; D is perhaps TRBD1 (6 bases). In germline, CDR1 is SNHLY, CDR2 FYNNEI. Trimming pared 4 bases from V and 5 bases from J, leaving 12 bases between. The CDR3 sequence is 14 residues long. CDR3 protein: CASSGTAGDQPQHF. For the CDR3, the DNA is TGTGCCAGCAGTGGGACAGCCGGGGATCAGCCCCAGCATTTT.

The chain employs TRBV9 and TRBJ2-7; D unresolved. The CDR3 sequence is 11 residues long. Germline values: CDR1 SGDLS, CDR2 YYNGEE. V was trimmed by 7 bases and J by 4 bases, leaving 9 bases between them. The CDR3 DNA follows: TGTGCCAGCGGGATGGGGTACGAGCAGTACTTC. This encodes CASGMGYEQYF. The whole variable domain, remainder taken from reference TRBV9 and TRBJ2-7, is DSGVTQTPKHLITATGQRVTLRCSPRSGDLSVYWYQQSLDQGLQFLIQYYNGEERAKGNILERFSAQQFPDLHSELNLSSLELGDSALYFCASGMGYEQYFGPGTRLTVT.

V is TRBV6-1 and J is TRBJ2-7; 7 bases map to TRBD2. After removal of 5 bases from V and 3 bases from J, the junction contained 7 bases not matched to a gene. CDR1 and CDR2 from the germline V gene are MNHNS and SASEGT. This CDR3 spans 14 amino acids. CDR3 in amino acids: CASSSRGVSYEQYF. CDR3 nucleotide sequence: TGTGCCAGCAGTTCACGGGGGGTGAGCTACGAGCAGTACTTC.

This clone was seen only a few times. The chain links TRBV7-8 to TRBJ2-7, with TRBD2 matching 8 bases. Germline CDR1 reads SGHVS; CDR2 reads FQNEAQ. The CDR3 length is 15 residues. J lost 0 bases, V lost 5 bases, and 6 bases had no gene match. For the CDR3, the DNA is TGTGCCAGCAGCAAGCGGGGGTTTCTCTCCTACGAGCAGTACTTC. This sequence encodes CASSKRGFLSYEQYF. Using reference TRBV7-8 and TRBJ2-7 for the parts outside the CDR3, the full variable domain is GAGVSQSPRYKVAKRGQDVALRCDPISGHVSLFWYQQALGQGPEFLTYFQNEAQLDKSGLPSDRFFAERPEGSVSTLKIQRTQQEDSAVYLCASSKRGFLSYEQYFGPGTRLTVT.

The CDR3 region is CASSFQGSYEQYF. Written as DNA, the CDR3 is TGTGCCAGCAGCTTCCAGGGGTCCTACGAGCAGTACTTC. The rearrangement uses TRBV5-5 and TRBJ2-7; tentative D call: TRBD1 (6 bases). Trimming removed 2 bases at V and 1 base at J, with 7 bases between. Germline V gene sequence: CDR1 SGHKS, CDR2 YYEKEE (reference sequence). The CDR3 runs 13 residues. Based on the CDR3 plus reference TRBV5-5 and TRBJ2-7, the full variable domain is DAGVTQSPTHLIKTRGQQVTLRCSPISGHKSVSWYQQVLGQGPQFIFQYYEKEERGRGNFPDRFSARQFPNYSSELNVNALLLGDSALYLCASSFQGSYEQYFGPGTRLTVT.

The rearrangement uses TRBV7-9 and TRBJ1-4; TRBD1 might be the D (5 bases). Germline CDR1 SEHNR, CDR2 FQNEAQ (reference sequence). Trimming cost V 4 bases and J 8 bases, with 14 bases left between them. The CDR3 contains 14 residues. The CDR3 region is CASSSDKFLEKLFF. CDR3 nucleotide sequence: TGTGCCAGCAGCTCGGACAAGTTCTTAGAAAAACTGTTTTTT.

Details on this clone: One junction end disagrees with the germline gene, perhaps due to a read error. The rearrangement joins TRBV5-1 to TRBJ1-2; no clear D. The CDR3 loop spans 15 amino acids. Germline V CDR1 and CDR2: SGHRS, YFSETQ. The CDR3 DNA is TGCGCCAGCAGCTTGGGAGGTTGGTACGGCTATGGCTTCACCTTC. Encoded protein: CASSLGGWYGYGFTF.

The CDR3 loop is CAWSVPGFYEQFF. The CDR3 DNA sequence: TGTGCCTGGAGTGTACCGGGTTTTTATGAGCAGTTCTTC. V gene TRBV30 combines with J gene TRBJ2-1; no definite D call. Germline CDR1 is GTSNPN and CDR2 is SVGIG (reference sequence). The CDR3 has 13 amino acids. Trimming cost V 0 bases and J 8 bases, with 11 bases left between them.

This clone has a handful of counts. V usage is TRBV27 and J usage is TRBJ1-1, with TRBD1 as a possible D gene (5 bases). The germline V and J ends were trimmed by 7 bases and 1 base, with 13 bases remaining between them. Germline assignment: CDR1 MNHEY and CDR2 SMNVEV (reference sequence). The CDR3 sequence is 14 residues long. The CDR3, as DNA: TGTGCCAGCACCCGGTTGGGGGGGAACACTGAAGCTTTCTTT. This sequence encodes CASTRLGGNTEAFF.

The sample holds a few counts of this clone. Other nucleotide sequences from this sample produce the same CDR3. This CDR3 is CASSLAETQYF. In nucleotides, the CDR3 is TGTGCCAGCAGCTTAGCTGAGACCCAGTACTTC. This chain connects TRBV7-9 to TRBJ2-5; no definite D call. This CDR3 comprises 11 residues. Germline lookup yields CDR1 SEHNR and CDR2 FQNEAQ (reference sequence). Trimming removed 0 bases from V and 5 bases from J, with 1 base in between.

This clone was observed a few times. The V gene is TRBV2, the J gene TRBJ2-1; 9 bases are shared with TRBD1. V trimming: 1 base; J trimming: 10 bases; junction bases outside the gene matches: 5. The CDR3 contains 14 residues. Germline CDR1 SNHLY, CDR2 FYNNEI. The CDR3 spells CASSEDNRGPEQFF. The CDR3 coding sequence is TGTGCCAGCAGTGAAGATAACAGGGGGCCGGAGCAGTTCTTC.

V is TRBV9 and J is TRBJ2-7; a weak D match, TRBD2 (6 bases). Per the germline V gene, CDR1 is SGDLS and CDR2 is YYNGEE. V dropped 2 bases and J dropped 2 bases, with 14 bases sitting between them. The CDR3 runs to 15 residues. This CDR3 reads CASSVGGPHTYEQYF. The CDR3 bases are TGTGCCAGCAGCGTCGGGGGACCCCATACCTACGAGCAGTACTTC.

The V and J genes are TRBV29-1 and TRBJ2-1; weak D call: TRBD1 (6 bases). Trimming pared 6 bases from V and 1 base from J, leaving 16 bases between. Germline CDR1 SQVTM, CDR2 ANQGSEA. The CDR3 runs 15 residues. The CDR3 spells CSVTGKADSYNEQFF. Here the CDR3 DNA reads TGCAGCGTCACAGGGAAAGCGGATTCCTACAATGAGCAGTTCTTC.

The chain combines TRBV11-2 with TRBJ2-1; no clear D gene. The germline gives CDR1 SGHAT, CDR2 FQNNGV. V lost 6 bases and J lost 10, with 10 bases in between. The CDR3 covers 11 residues. The DNA for the CDR3 is TGTGCCAGCAGATCCGTGAGGGAGCAGTTCTTC. This translates into CASRSVREQFF.

This clone has only a few counts. V usage is TRBV30 and J usage is TRBJ2-7, with D unresolved. Trimming removed 2 bases from V and 2 bases from J, with 7 bases in between. Germline CDR1 GTSNPN, CDR2 SVGIG (reference sequence). The CDR3 contains 12 residues. For the CDR3, the DNA is TGTGCCTGGAGTTCGGCAGCCTACGAGCAGTACTTC. Its protein product is CAWSSAAYEQYF.

The genes are TRBV5-1 and TRBJ2-3; 7 bases match TRBD1. The CDR3 consists of 12 residues. The V and J ends lost 4 bases and 9 bases, in that order; junction bases with no gene match: 5. Germline V CDR1 and CDR2: SGHRS, YFSETQ. CDR3 residues: CASSAEDRTQYF. In DNA, the CDR3 is TGCGCCAGCAGCGCAGAGGACAGGACGCAGTATTTT.

The CDR3 bases are TGCGCCAGCAGCTTGGTTGTGACAGGGAACACCGGGGAGCTGTTTTTT. Translated: CASSLVVTGNTGELFF. The V and J genes are TRBV5-1 and TRBJ2-2; tentatively, D is TRBD1 (6 bases). CDR3 length: 16 amino acids. V dropped 0 bases and J dropped 1 base, with 10 bases sitting between them. Germline V gene sequence: CDR1 SGHRS, CDR2 YFSETQ.

J is TRBJ2-3 and V is TRBV4-1; the D is unclear. The CDR3 length is 15 residues. V dropped 4 bases and J dropped 2 bases, with 13 bases sitting between them. The germline V gene encodes CDR1 MGHRA and CDR2 YSYEKL. CDR3 protein: CASSPEQRVTDTQYF. CDR3 DNA sequence: TGCGCCAGCAGCCCGGAGCAGAGAGTCACAGATACGCAGTATTTT.

The chain uses TRBV19 and TRBJ1-2; 8 nucleotides line up with TRBD1. V shed 3 bases and J 8 bases; nucleotides not matched to a gene: 8. This CDR3 is 14 amino acids long. Germline V gene data show CDR1 as LNHDA and CDR2 as SQIVND (reference sequence). As DNA, the CDR3 is TGTGCCAGTAGTATGGGTACGGCAGGGGGCGGCTACACCTTC. Translation gives CASSMGTAGGGYTF.

This clone has more than one count but fewer than ten. The chain joins TRBV12-5 to TRBJ1-2, with no clear D. Germline CDR1 reads LGHNT; CDR2 reads FRNRAP. The CDR3 contains 13 residues. Deletions cut 4 bases from V and 13 bases from J, with 19 bases between. The CDR3 loop reads CASGSVPPETFTF. The CDR3 nucleotides are TGTGCTAGTGGTTCTGTACCTCCAGAGACCTTCACCTTC.

Only one count was recorded for this clone. The rearrangement joins TRBV5-6 to TRBJ1-2; 7 bases are a match to TRBD1. Losses at the gene ends were 0 bases for V and 4 bases for J; bases not matched to a gene: 6. The CDR3 is 15 residues long. Per germline, CDR1 SGHDT and CDR2 YYEEEE. The CDR3 coding sequence is TGTGCCAGCAGCTTGGAAACAGGGGCGTTCTATGGCTACACCTTC. Protein sequence: CASSLETGAFYGYTF.

This clone was counted between two and nine times. The rearrangement uses TRBV27 and TRBJ2-2; D unresolved. CDR3 length: 11 amino acids. Germline values: CDR1 MNHEY, CDR2 SMNVEV (reference sequence). The V end lost 6 bases, the J end lost 5 bases, and 4 bases lay between the germline ends. CDR3 nucleotides: TGTGCCAGCAGCTATACCGGGGAGCTGTTTTTT. As protein: CASSYTGELFF.

The chain combines TRBV7-9 with TRBJ1-2; D unclear. Germline V gene data show CDR1 as SEHNR and CDR2 as FQNEAQ (reference sequence). The CDR3 is 15 residues long. Trimming pared 5 bases from V and 6 bases from J, leaving 19 bases between. The DNA of the CDR3 is TGTGCCAGCAGCCCTTTAAGACTTATCGGGAATGGCTACACCTTC. This sequence encodes CASSPLRLIGNGYTF.

The table lists this clone with a few counts. The CDR3 DNA follows: TGTGCCAGCAGCCCCCGGACAGGCCCTCTCGAGCAGTACTTC. Encoded protein: CASSPRTGPLEQYF. V gene TRBV7-9 combines with J gene TRBJ2-7, with TRBD1 identical over 7 bases. With 5 bases clipped from V and 6 bases from J, the junction kept 10 bases outside the gene matches. Germline CDR1 reads SEHNR; CDR2 reads FQNEAQ (reference sequence). The CDR3 extends over 14 amino acids.

The chain joins TRBV7-2 to TRBJ2-3; TRBD1 matches 8 bases. CDR1 and CDR2 from the germline V gene are SGHTA and FQGNSA. There are 15 residues in the CDR3. V trimming: 7 bases; J trimming: 1 base; junction bases outside the gene matches: 7. The CDR3 DNA reads as TGTGCCAGCATCCTCGGGACAGGTCGCACAGATACGCAGTATTTT. Translating gives CASILGTGRTDTQYF.

V usage is TRBV29-1 and J usage is TRBJ1-2; D unclear. This CDR3 is built from 10 residues. Germline-derived CDR1 and CDR2 are SQVTM and ANQGSEA. Trimming stripped 7 bases from V and 8 bases from J, with 11 bases between. In nucleotides, the CDR3 is TGCAGCGCATATTCGGAAGGCTACACCTTC. It codes for CSAYSEGYTF. Looking up the rest from reference TRBV29-1 and TRBJ1-2 gives the full variable domain: SAVISQKPSRDICQRGTSLTIQCQVDSQVTMMFWYRQQPGQSLTLIATANQGSEATYESGFVIDKFPISRPNLTFSTLTVSNMSPEDSSIYLCSAYSEGYTFGSGTRLTVV.

The CDR3 DNA reads as TGTGCCAGCCGCCGGGAACATGAAGCTTTCTTT. Its translation is CASRREHEAFF. This sequence joins TRBV6-6 and TRBJ1-1; D not certain. V dropped 8 bases and J dropped 7 bases, with 11 bases sitting between them. CDR3 length: 11 amino acids. From germline, CDR1 is MNHNY and CDR2 SVGAGI (reference sequence).

The chain has TRBV7-9 and TRBJ2-3; weak D call: TRBD2 (7 bases). The CDR3 has 16 residues. V lost 0 bases and J 6 bases, leaving 16 bases between the germline ends. Germline CDR1 SEHNR, CDR2 FQNEAQ (reference sequence). CDR3: CASSLAHGGASDTQYF. The CDR3 coding sequence is TGTGCCAGCAGCTTAGCGCATGGGGGGGCCTCTGATACGCAGTATTTT.

The chain carries TRBV5-6 and TRBJ2-1; TRBD2 agrees at 8 bases. CDR1 and CDR2 from the germline V gene are SGHDT and YYEEEE. The CDR3 spans 16 residues. V trimming: 0 bases; J trimming: 2 bases; junction bases outside the gene matches: 4. CDR3 loop: CASSLESGGTYNEQFF. The CDR3 DNA is TGTGCCAGCAGCTTGGAATCGGGGGGGACCTACAATGAGCAGTTCTTC.